This T cell receptor beta chain was obtained from a study of blood T cell repertoires in COVID-19. About the research overall: Acute-phase and convalescent COVID-19 samples originated in the United States, Italy and Spain.

Germline CDR1 and CDR2: MNHEY and SMNVEV (reference sequence). The CDR3 totals 15 residues. V trimming: 6 bases; J trimming: 7 bases; junction bases outside the gene matches: 9. Repertoires were generated with immunoSEQ multiplex PCR, while TCRdb's copy carries only in-frame clones and drops some. Among some 210,000 clones listed, more than 85% were seen once. Source material: peripheral blood. This clonotype originated in a man aged 55 to 70 with COVID-19, enrolled during active disease. The chain links TRBV27 to TRBJ1-5; 10 bases are a match to TRBD1. The CDR3: CASSTGQGTYQPQHF. The CDR3 DNA is TGTGCCAGCAGCACGGGACAGGGGACTTACCAGCCCCAGCATTTT.